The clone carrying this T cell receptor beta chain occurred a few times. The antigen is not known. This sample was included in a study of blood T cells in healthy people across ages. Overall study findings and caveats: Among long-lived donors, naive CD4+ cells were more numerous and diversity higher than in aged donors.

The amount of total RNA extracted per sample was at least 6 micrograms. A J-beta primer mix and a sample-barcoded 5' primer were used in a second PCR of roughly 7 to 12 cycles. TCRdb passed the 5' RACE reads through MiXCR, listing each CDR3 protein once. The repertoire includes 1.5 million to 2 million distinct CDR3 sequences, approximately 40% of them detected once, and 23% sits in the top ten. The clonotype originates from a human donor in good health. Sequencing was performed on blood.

In nucleotides, the CDR3 is TGTGCCAGCAGTACAGGGAGGGGAACAGATACGCAGTATTTT. Translation: CASSTGRGTDTQYF. V and J are TRBV6-5 and TRBJ2-3; perhaps TRBD2 as D (7 bases). Trimming shortened V by 5 bases and J by 3 bases, and 12 bases separated the two germline ends. CDR3 length: 14 residues. The germline CDR1 and CDR2 sequences are MNHEY and SVGAGI.